The source of this T cell receptor (beta chain) is a study of PD-L1 blockade in urothelial cancer (dated by TCRdb to about 2017). At the level of the whole study: All patients started therapy in the mid-2010s and received atezolizumab 1,200 mg intravenously every 3 weeks. Blood samples yielded a median of approximately 150,000 T cells and tens of thousands of unique TCRs, with median clonality approximately 0.08. Blood samples were analyzed 3 weeks after the start of treatment (second dose) and 6 weeks after the start of treatment. About 90% of the roughly 29 patients were identified as males with urothelial cancer of bladder origin, and a prior smoking history was reported by 18 of 29 patients. In the same patients who had TCR sequencing, pretreatment tumors also underwent whole exome sequencing and RNA sequencing. Nine patients reached durable clinical benefit, while around 19 patients did not. Patients had an ECOG performance status of 0 or 1 and had received between 0 and 3 prior chemotherapy regimens. An exploratory multi-omic analysis was conducted of the somatic, immune and clinical correlates of response to PD-L1 blockade with atezolizumab in urothelial cancer. Pretreatment tumor samples and matched peripheral blood, collected serially before and after atezolizumab treatment, underwent TCR sequencing. Durable clinical benefit was defined as progression-free survival longer than 6 months, and TCR features were also tested against progression-free and overall survival. Pretreatment blood TCR-seq was available for nearly 30 patients, at least one posttreatment blood collection was obtained for approximately 24 patients, and tumor TCR-seq was available for approximately 24 patients.

In light of the paper, this sample's time point label describes: pretreatment peripheral blood. The cohort comprised about 30 patients with locally advanced or metastatic urothelial carcinoma treated at Memorial Sloan Kettering on a trial protocol. Peripheral blood mononuclear cells were collected pretreatment and during treatment, with between 1 and 8 total time points obtained per patient. The Qiagen DNeasy Blood extraction kit was used to purify genomic DNA from total PBMCs and tumor samples. PBMCs were collected pretreatment and during treatment, and were isolated and stored as previously described. Synthetic TCR analog templates were spiked into each PCR to estimate absolute template abundance from read counts. The immunoSEQ assay used bias-controlled V and J gene primers to amplify TCRbeta CDR3 regions from genomic DNA. Sequencing of rearranged TCRbeta segments was performed at approximately 20X coverage. Under the source paper's analysis protocol: Clustering was used to correct sequencing errors, and CDR3s were annotated against IMGT so that V, D and J genes could be assigned. Only productive TCRbeta rearrangements were used in downstream analyses, excluding out-of-frame or stop-codon sequences. Clonality was computed as one minus Shannon entropy normalized by the log of the number of unique productive sequences. Clones differing between time points or between blood and tumor were identified using Fisher's exact test with Benjamini-Hochberg correction, with an adjusted p below 0.01 applied as the threshold. This is the immuneACCESS table as TCRdb keeps it, with only in-frame sequences that have V and J called. A part of the clones is gone; compared with another copy, unresolved V genes explain less than half, and the rest is unexplained. The DNA was the basis for D and trimming; V, J and clone size are from that table. The sample table holds approximately 67,000 clones, of which more than 75% were seen once. Under 15% of the sample is in the top ten clones.

A remark on this clone: It has no known antigen specificity. No much larger clone exists at a distance of one base, and base qualities are not known.

What the study reported, not specific to this receptor: Small sample size (n ≈ 29) and many exploratory analyses mean the results are intended to be hypothesis-generating. Patients with durable benefit showed greater expansion of tumor-associated TCR clones in peripheral blood 3 weeks after starting treatment (n ≈ 23, p = 0.022). Improved progression-free and overall survival was associated with having pretreatment peripheral blood TCR clonality below the median.

This sequence originates from a man in his sixties with urothelial cancer. The sequencing here drew on PBMCs, taken around atezolizumab (anti-PD-L1) treatment.

The nucleotide sequence reads as follows: TGCGCCAGCAGCTTTACAGACACTGAAGCTTTCTTT. Its amino acids are CASSFTDTEAFF. This chain joins TRBV5-1 to TRBJ1-1, with the D gene not confidently named. Trimming takes 2 bases from V and 3 bases from J, and the germline ends sit 5 bases apart. From the germline V gene, CDR1 is SGHRS and CDR2 is YFSETQ. The CDR3, cysteine through phenylalanine, is 12 amino acids long. This entry keeps only the CDR3 DNA: 36 bases, framed from base 1.